Shown below are 25 T cell receptor beta chains from a single sample sequenced in a study of T cell responses to AZD1222 COVID-19 vaccine. Assay: immunoSEQ multiplex PCR; the TCRdb copy retains only in-frame clones and omits some. The data show 100,000 or so clones, with 80% to 95% seen just once and around 1.7% held by the top ten. Material: peripheral blood, obtained on day 0 of AZD1222 vaccination. The receptors come from an adult in good health.

The table lists this clone with a count of one. This chain joins TRBV27 and TRBJ1-1; D may be TRBD1 (6 bases). CDR3 length: 14 residues. V was pared by 6 bases and J by 4 bases, with 15 bases between. CDR1 and CDR2 from the germline V gene are MNHEY and SMNVEV (reference sequence). In DNA form, the CDR3 reads TGTGCCAGCAGCCTAGACCCCAGGGGCACTGAAGCTTTCTTT. Protein sequence: CASSLDPRGTEAFF.

The J gene is TRBJ2-7, the V gene TRBV7-9; no definite D call. The germline V and J ends were trimmed by 2 bases and 5 bases, with 10 bases remaining between them. CDR1 and CDR2 from the germline V gene are SEHNR and FQNEAQ (reference sequence). The CDR3 is 13 amino acids. The CDR3 loop is CASSLITSHEQYF. The CDR3 bases are TGTGCCAGCAGCTTAATAACTTCCCACGAGCAGTACTTC.

This chain uses TRBV4-1 with TRBJ1-5; the D is unclear. The CDR3 is made up of 13 amino acids. Germline-derived CDR1 and CDR2 are MGHRA and YSYEKL. Trimming removed 2 bases from V and 7 bases from J, with 9 bases in between. CDR3 coding DNA: TGCGCCAGCAGCCAATCTCCAAGACAGCCCCAGCATTTT. Protein sequence: CASSQSPRQPQHF.

The gene calls are TRBV9 and TRBJ2-7; D remains unclear. Germline CDR1 and CDR2: SGDLS and YYNGEE. Trimming removed 0 bases from V and 0 bases from J, with 4 bases in between. This CDR3 contains 13 residues. The CDR3 sequence is CASSVGFSYEQYF. The CDR3 DNA follows: TGTGCCAGCAGCGTAGGTTTCTCCTACGAGCAGTACTTC.

This chain connects TRBV6-5 to TRBJ1-2; 8 nucleotides match TRBD1. The germline V gene has CDR1 MNHEY and CDR2 SVGAGI. This CDR3 is built from 15 residues. V shed 7 bases, J shed 4 bases, and the junction held 11 bases outside the gene matches. The CDR3 DNA sequence: TGTGCCAGCACCTCGGACAGGGAAGGATCCTATGGCTACACCTTC. Translating gives CASTSDREGSYGYTF.

V usage is TRBV2 and J usage is TRBJ2-1, with 14 bases that match TRBD2. Per germline, CDR1 SNHLY and CDR2 FYNNEI. This CDR3 spans 16 amino acids. Trimming removed 6 bases from V and 7 bases from J; junction bases left unmatched: 8. CDR3 nucleotide sequence: TGTGCCAGCAGGGAGGGACTAGCGGGAGTCAAGAATGAGCAGTTCTTC. Residues: CASREGLAGVKNEQFF.

The chain links TRBV2 to TRBJ1-4, with 9 bases aligning to TRBD1. Germline V CDR1 and CDR2: SNHLY, FYNNEI. V shed 0 bases and J 8 bases; nucleotides not matched to a gene: 7. CDR3 size: 16 residues. This chain's CDR3 is CASSEARGDRDEKLFF. The CDR3 bases are TGTGCCAGCAGTGAAGCGCGAGGGGACAGGGACGAAAAACTGTTTTTT.

This chain joins TRBV5-1 and TRBJ1-1, with a weak D call TRBD1 (6 bases). The CDR3 has 15 amino acids. Trimming stripped 2 bases from V and 0 bases from J, with 11 bases between. Germline V gene data show CDR1 as SGHRS and CDR2 as YFSETQ. The CDR3 coding sequence is TGCGCCAGCAGCTTTATAGGGGACATGAACACTGAAGCTTTCTTT. This sequence encodes CASSFIGDMNTEAFF.

The chain links TRBV29-1 to TRBJ1-3; maybe TRBD1 (5 bases). CDR3 length: 14 residues. Germline assignment: CDR1 SQVTM and CDR2 ANQGSEA. With 6 bases removed from V and 1 base from J, the gap between germline ends came to 13 bases. CDR3 DNA sequence: TGCAGCGTGACCCGAGGGACTTCTGGAAACACCATATATTTT. The encoded protein is CSVTRGTSGNTIYF.

The chain joins TRBV5-4 to TRBJ2-7; D unclear. CDR1 and CDR2 (germline): SGHNT, YYREEE (reference sequence). The CDR3 sequence is 13 residues long. V shed 1 base and J shed 6 bases, with 11 bases lying between them. The CDR3 nucleotides are TGTGCCAGCAGCTTGAGGGCTATTAGCGAGCAGTACTTC. This encodes CASSLRAISEQYF.

V and J are TRBV7-3 and TRBJ1-1; D gene ambiguous. V lost 2 bases to trimming and J lost 1 base, with 5 bases between them. Per germline, CDR1 SGHTA and CDR2 FQGTGA. The CDR3 totals 13 residues. CDR3 residues: CASSLFPNTEAFF. DNA for the CDR3: TGTGCCAGCAGCTTATTCCCGAACACTGAAGCTTTCTTT.

Details on this clone: The junction departs from germline at one end; a sequencing error may be responsible. V usage is TRBV5-1 and J usage is TRBJ2-5; 8 nucleotides line up with TRBD2. Germline loops: CDR1 SGHRS, CDR2 YFSETQ. The CDR3 spans 14 residues. This CDR3 is CARSRDGGEETQYF. The CDR3 region has the DNA TGCGCCCGCAGCCGGGACGGGGGGGAAGAGACCCAGTACTTC.

The rearrangement links TRBV3-1 (or the pseudogene TRBV3-2) to TRBJ2-2, with D unclear. This CDR3 comprises 13 residues. Germline CDR1 is LGHDT and CDR2 is YNNKEL (reference sequence). V was clipped by 3 bases and J by 5 bases, with 7 bases between them. The CDR3 DNA reads as TGTGCCAGCAGCCATAGTGAAACCGGGGAGCTGTTTTTT. This translates into CASSHSETGELFF.

The chain recombines TRBV6-2 or TRBV6-3 with TRBJ1-1; D not certain. CDR3 length: 14 residues. V lost 4 bases to trimming and J lost 4 bases, with 13 bases between them. Germline-derived CDR1 and CDR2 are MNHEY and SVGEGT. The CDR3 protein is CASSSLVSSTEAFF. The CDR3 DNA is TGTGCCAGCAGTTCCCTGGTAAGCAGCACTGAAGCTTTCTTT.

The V gene is TRBV5-1, the J gene TRBJ2-1; D unresolved. This CDR3 is 12 amino acids long. The V gene's germline CDR1 is SGHRS and CDR2 YFSETQ. With 1 base removed from V and 7 bases from J, the gap between germline ends came to 6 bases. The CDR3 region is CASSLLRNEQFF. Written as DNA, the CDR3 is TGCGCCAGCAGCTTGCTCCGGAATGAGCAGTTCTTC.

The chain employs TRBV18 and TRBJ2-3; 8 positions match TRBD1. CDR1 and CDR2 (germline): KGHSH, LQKENI. Trimming removed 3 bases from V and 2 bases from J; junction bases left unmatched: 4. The CDR3 loop spans 15 amino acids. CDR3 coding DNA: TGTGCCAGCTCACCCTCGGGACAGGCCACAGATACGCAGTATTTT. Its translation: CASSPSGQATDTQYF.

The V gene is TRBV18, the J gene TRBJ1-2; the D gene is possibly TRBD1 (6 bases). The CDR3 totals 18 residues. V lost 3 bases and J 6 bases, leaving 26 bases between the germline ends. Germline loops: CDR1 KGHSH, CDR2 LQKENI. The CDR3 nucleotides read TGTGCCAGCTCACCCCTCCTTGAGGTTAGCAGGGGAACGGATGGCTACACCTTC. It is translated as CASSPLLEVSRGTDGYTF.

V is TRBV5-6 and J is TRBJ2-7; 8 nucleotides agree with TRBD2. Losses at the gene ends were 5 bases for V and 6 bases for J; bases not matched to a gene: 7. The CDR3 is 13 residues long. Germline CDR1 and CDR2: SGHDT and YYEEEE. For the CDR3, the DNA is TGTGCCAGCAGATCAGGACTAGCAGGCGAGCAGTACTTC. Encoded protein: CASRSGLAGEQYF.

This rearrangement joins TRBV19 to TRBJ2-7; no clear D. This CDR3 contains 13 residues. Germline loops: CDR1 LNHDA, CDR2 SQIVND (reference sequence). Trimming removed 6 bases from V and 0 bases from J, with 9 bases in between. The CDR3 bases are TGTGCCAGTAGAGGCCGCCGCTCCTACGAGCAGTACTTC. This gives the protein CASRGRRSYEQYF.

J is TRBJ1-1 and V is TRBV7-9; D ambiguous. Germline V lookup: CDR1 SEHNR, CDR2 FQNEAQ (reference sequence). V was trimmed by 3 bases and J by 5 bases, leaving 7 bases between them. The length of the CDR3 is 12 residues. The CDR3: CASSFGDTEAFF. In nucleotides, the CDR3 is TGTGCCAGCAGCTTTGGAGATACTGAAGCTTTCTTT.

The chain joins TRBV27 to TRBJ2-5; D assignment may be TRBD1 or TRBD2 (6 bases each). This CDR3 has 16 residues. V was pared by 3 bases and J by 5 bases, with 19 bases between. Germline V gives CDR1 MNHEY, CDR2 SMNVEV (reference sequence). CDR3 region: CASSFRGGTPEETQYF. The CDR3 DNA reads as TGTGCCAGCAGTTTCAGAGGCGGGACACCGGAGGAGACCCAGTACTTC.

The chain has TRBV18 and TRBJ1-1; D ambiguous. This CDR3 contains 13 residues. Germline V gene sequence: CDR1 KGHSH, CDR2 LQKENI. V gave up 3 bases and J gave up 7 bases, with 12 bases separating them. CDR3 loop: CASSPQGLGEAFF. The DNA of the CDR3 is TGTGCCAGCTCACCGCAAGGATTGGGTGAAGCTTTCTTT.

The CDR3 loop is CASSPQRQLRNTEAFF. The CDR3 DNA is TGTGCCAGCAGCCCTCAAAGACAGTTGCGAAACACTGAAGCTTTCTTT. V gene TRBV7-9 combines with J gene TRBJ1-1, with D maybe TRBD1 (5 bases). Germline assignment: CDR1 SEHNR and CDR2 FQNEAQ (reference sequence). The V and J ends lost 5 bases and 2 bases respectively, with 18 bases between them. CDR3 size: 16 residues.

The chain employs TRBV28 and TRBJ2-7; perhaps TRBD2 as D (6 bases). The CDR3 has 14 residues. Germline V gene sequence: CDR1 MDHEN, CDR2 SYDVKM. Trimming stripped 2 bases from V and 9 bases from J, with 17 bases between. The DNA of the CDR3 is TGTGCCAGCAGTTTAGCCGGGGGAGTCGTGCGGCAGTACTTC. It specifies CASSLAGGVVRQYF.

A remark on this clone: The same CDR3 arises from other DNA sequences in this sample as well. The CDR3 nucleotides read TGTGCCTGGGGGGGACAAGGGAGCGGCTACACCTTC. Translating gives CAWGGQGSGYTF. The chain has TRBV30 and TRBJ1-2; weak D call: TRBD1 (6 bases). This CDR3 region has 12 residues. CDR1 and CDR2 (germline): GTSNPN, SVGIG (reference sequence). V lost 5 bases to trimming and J lost 8 bases, with 15 bases between them.